Below, one T cell receptor (beta chain) is given with its context. Its antigen is not known. This CDR3 contains 13 residues. CDR1 is KGHSH and CDR2 is LQKENI in the germline V gene. The data originate from a study of T cells expressing NK-cell markers. Study context: It was sorted CD3+CD56+NKG2C+, CD3+CD56+NKG2C- and CD3+CD56-NKG2C+ T cells that supplied the TCR beta repertoires. Among the eight sequenced donors, seven tested HCMV-seropositive and one tested seronegative.

Findings and limits, study-wide: Topping the CD3+CD56-NKG2C+ fraction as well were these clonotypes, in a handful of donors. The share of CD8+ T cells held by dominant NKG2C+ clonotypes was 1.0-7.0% in several donors.

Following a re-call of the 5' RACE reads, TCRdb has one entry per CDR3 protein and lacks DNA. The sample holds 400,000 to 550,000 distinct CDR3 sequences. This sequence was found in a woman aged 18 to 69 in good health. The chain has TRBV18 and TRBJ2-1. Sequenced material: blood T cells: a sorted CD56 or NKG2C T cell subset, CD4+ or CD8+ T cells, or bulk PBMC T cells (not recorded which). CDR3 residues: CASSPLFGNEQFF.